The next 5 T cell receptor beta chains were all read from a single sample in a study of identical twins. TCRdb redid the calling of the 5' RACE reads with MiXCR, one entry per CDR3 protein. The sample lists around 570,000 distinct CDR3 sequences; nearly 10% were seen once. This sample was also put to use in a study of yellow fever vaccine responses in identical twins.

Sample: PBMCs. The receptors shown here come from a woman aged 18-35 years in good health.

This chain joins TRBV18 and TRBJ2-1; TRBD2 agrees at 10 bases. This CDR3 spans 16 amino acids. The germline V gene encodes CDR1 KGHSH and CDR2 LQKENI. Germline trimming cut 3 bases from V and 4 bases from J; bases unmatched to any gene: 6. In nucleotides, the CDR3 is TGTGCCAGCTCACCTTTGACTAGCGGGCTATACAATGAGCAGTTCTTC. Protein sequence: CASSPLTSGLYNEQFF.

This clonotype was counted many times. The V call is TRBV7-3, the J call TRBJ2-5, with unresolved D. CDR1 is SGHTA and CDR2 is FQGTGA in the germline V gene. The CDR3 sequence is 16 residues long. The V end lost 2 bases, the J end lost 3 bases, and 16 bases lay between the germline ends. CDR3 sequence: CASSLLPRDLKETQYF. DNA for the CDR3: TGTGCCAGCAGCTTATTACCGCGAGACCTTAAAGAGACCCAGTACTTC.

The CDR3 sequence is CASSTLMNTEAFF. The CDR3 DNA reads TGTGCCAGCAGTACCCTGATGAACACTGAAGCTTTCTTT. The chain has TRBV5-4 and TRBJ1-1; no clear D gene. V shed 5 bases and J shed 0 bases, with 8 bases lying between them. This CDR3 comprises 13 residues. The germline CDR1 and CDR2 sequences are SGHNT and YYREEE (reference sequence).

This clonotype was counted a few times. The V call is TRBV27, the J call TRBJ2-7, with D possibly being TRBD1 or TRBD2 (5 bases each). With 2 bases removed from V and 2 bases from J, the gap between germline ends came to 10 bases. Germline CDR1 reads MNHEY; CDR2 reads SMNVEV (reference sequence). CDR3 length: 14 amino acids. CDR3 protein: CASSLRDGTYEQYF. The CDR3 DNA follows: TGTGCCAGCAGTTTACGGGACGGAACCTACGAGCAGTACTTC.

For this clonotype: The conserved final phenylalanine or tryptophan is absent from the CDR3, which likely points to a read error. The DNA is left out, because the CDR3 cannot be placed on it with certainty; the CDR3 is given as TCRdb lists it. The chain links TRBV20-1 to TRBJ1-1; the table's D call of TRBD1 was not tested on the DNA. The CDR3 sequence runs 13 residues, both termini included. CDR1 and CDR2 (germline): DFQATT, SNEGSKA (reference sequence). CDR3 sequence reads: CSARIPGEDRGLM.